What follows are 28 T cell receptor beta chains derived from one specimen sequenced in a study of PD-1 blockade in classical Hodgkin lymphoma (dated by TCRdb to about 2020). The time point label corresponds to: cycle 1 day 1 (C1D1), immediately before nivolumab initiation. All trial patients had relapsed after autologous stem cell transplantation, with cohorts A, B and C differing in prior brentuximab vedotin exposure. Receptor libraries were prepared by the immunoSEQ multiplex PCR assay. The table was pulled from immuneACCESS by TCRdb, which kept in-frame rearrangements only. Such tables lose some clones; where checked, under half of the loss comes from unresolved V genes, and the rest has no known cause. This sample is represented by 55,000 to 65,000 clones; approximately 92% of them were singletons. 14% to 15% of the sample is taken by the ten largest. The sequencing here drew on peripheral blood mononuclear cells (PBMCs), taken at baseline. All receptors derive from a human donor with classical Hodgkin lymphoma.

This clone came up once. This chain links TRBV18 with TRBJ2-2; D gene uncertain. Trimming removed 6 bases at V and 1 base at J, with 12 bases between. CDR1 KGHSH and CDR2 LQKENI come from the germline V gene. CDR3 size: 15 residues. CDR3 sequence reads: CASSPPWENTGELFF. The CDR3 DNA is TGTGCCAGCTCGCCCCCGTGGGAGAACACCGGGGAGCTGTTTTTT.

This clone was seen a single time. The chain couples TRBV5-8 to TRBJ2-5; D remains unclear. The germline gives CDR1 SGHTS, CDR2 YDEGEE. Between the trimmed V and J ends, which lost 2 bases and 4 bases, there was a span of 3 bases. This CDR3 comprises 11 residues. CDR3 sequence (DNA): TGTGCCAGCAGCTTTGGAGAGACCCAGTACTTC. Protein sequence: CASSFGETQYF.

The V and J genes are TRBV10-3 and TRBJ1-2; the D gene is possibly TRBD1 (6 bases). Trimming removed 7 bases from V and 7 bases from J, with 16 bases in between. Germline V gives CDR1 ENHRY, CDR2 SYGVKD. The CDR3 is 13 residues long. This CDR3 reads CAITHDRSCGYTF. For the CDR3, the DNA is TGTGCCATCACACACGACAGGAGTTGTGGCTACACCTTC.

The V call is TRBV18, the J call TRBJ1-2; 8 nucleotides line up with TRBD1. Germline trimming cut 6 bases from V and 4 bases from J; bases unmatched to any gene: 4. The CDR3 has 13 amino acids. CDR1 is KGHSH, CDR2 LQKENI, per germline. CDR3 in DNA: TGTGCCAGCTCTTCCGACAGGGGCTATGGCTACACCTTC. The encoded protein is CASSSDRGYGYTF.

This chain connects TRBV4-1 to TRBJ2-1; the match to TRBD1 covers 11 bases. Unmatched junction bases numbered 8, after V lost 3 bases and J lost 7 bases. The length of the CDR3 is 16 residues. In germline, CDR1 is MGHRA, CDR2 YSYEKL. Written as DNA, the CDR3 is TGCGCCAGCAGCCACATTGGGACAGGGGGAAATAATGAGCAGTTCTTC. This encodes CASSHIGTGGNNEQFF.

DNA for the CDR3: TGTGCCAGCAGCCATATGGGGACTAGCGGGGGGGCGAGGGAGCAGTACTTC. It translates to CASSHMGTSGGAREQYF. This rearrangement joins TRBV4-2 to TRBJ2-7; 16 bases map to TRBD2. Trimming at V came to 3 bases and at J to 7 bases, leaving 9 bases not matched to a gene. The CDR3 totals 17 residues. From germline, CDR1 is LGHNA and CDR2 YNFKEQ.

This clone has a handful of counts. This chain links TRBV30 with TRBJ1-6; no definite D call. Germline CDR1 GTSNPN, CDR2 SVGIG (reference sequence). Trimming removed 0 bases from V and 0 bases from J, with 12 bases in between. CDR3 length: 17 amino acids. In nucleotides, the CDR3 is TGTGCCTGGAGTGTACTTTTGGGGAGCTCCTATAATTCACCCCTCCACTTT. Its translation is CAWSVLLGSSYNSPLHF.

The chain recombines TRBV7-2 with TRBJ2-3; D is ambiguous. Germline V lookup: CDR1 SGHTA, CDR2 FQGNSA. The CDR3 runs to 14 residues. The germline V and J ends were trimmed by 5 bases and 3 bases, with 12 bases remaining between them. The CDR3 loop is CASSTGPGTDTQYF. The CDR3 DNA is TGTGCCAGCAGCACGGGCCCTGGGACAGATACGCAGTATTTT.

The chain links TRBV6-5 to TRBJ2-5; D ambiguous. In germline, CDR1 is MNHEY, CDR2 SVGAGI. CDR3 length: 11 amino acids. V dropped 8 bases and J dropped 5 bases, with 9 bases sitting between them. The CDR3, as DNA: TGTGCCAGCGGGTTCCGGGAGACCCAGTACTTC. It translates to CASGFRETQYF.

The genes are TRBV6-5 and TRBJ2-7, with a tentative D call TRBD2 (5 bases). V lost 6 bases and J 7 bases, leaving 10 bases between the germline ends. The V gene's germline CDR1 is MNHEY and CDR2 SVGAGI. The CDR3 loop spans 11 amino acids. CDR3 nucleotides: TGTGCCAGCAGAGGACTCAGGGAGCAGTACTTC. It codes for CASRGLREQYF.

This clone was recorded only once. Here the CDR3 DNA reads TGTGCCAGCAGCGTAAACAATGAGCAGTTCTTC. It is translated as CASSVNNEQFF. The chain is built from TRBV5-4 and TRBJ2-1; D remains unclear. This CDR3 has 11 residues. Germline loops: CDR1 SGHNT, CDR2 YYREEE (reference sequence). The V end lost 4 bases, the J end lost 5 bases, and 4 bases lay between the germline ends.

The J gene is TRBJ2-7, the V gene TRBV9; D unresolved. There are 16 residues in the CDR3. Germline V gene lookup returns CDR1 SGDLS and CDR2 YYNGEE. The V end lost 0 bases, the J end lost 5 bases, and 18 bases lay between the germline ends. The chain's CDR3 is CASSVGLSQVVHEQYF. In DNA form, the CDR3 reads TGTGCCAGCAGCGTAGGCCTTTCTCAAGTAGTCCACGAGCAGTACTTC.

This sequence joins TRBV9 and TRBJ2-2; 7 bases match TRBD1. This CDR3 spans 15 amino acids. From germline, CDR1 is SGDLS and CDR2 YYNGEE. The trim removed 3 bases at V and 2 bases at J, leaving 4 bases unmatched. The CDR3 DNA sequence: TGTGCCAGCAGCGACAACAGGGGCAACACCGGGGAGCTGTTTTTT. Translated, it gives CASSDNRGNTGELFF. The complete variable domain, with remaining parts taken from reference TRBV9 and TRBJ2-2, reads DSGVTQTPKHLITATGQRVTLRCSPRSGDLSVYWYQQSLDQGLQFLIQYYNGEERAKGNILERFSAQQFPDLHSELNLSSLELGDSALYFCASSDNRGNTGELFFGEGSRLTVL.

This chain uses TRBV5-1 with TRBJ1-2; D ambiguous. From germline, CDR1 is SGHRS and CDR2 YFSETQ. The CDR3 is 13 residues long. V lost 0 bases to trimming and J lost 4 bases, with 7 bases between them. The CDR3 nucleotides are TGCGCCAGCAGCTTGGCGGCCAGCTATGGCTACACCTTC. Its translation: CASSLAASYGYTF. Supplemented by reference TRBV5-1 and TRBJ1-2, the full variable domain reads KAGVTQTPRYLIKTRGQQVTLSCSPISGHRSVSWYQQTPGQGLQFLFEYFSETQRNKGNFPGRFSGRQFSNSRSEMNVSTLELGDSALYLCASSLAASYGYTFGSGTRLTVV.

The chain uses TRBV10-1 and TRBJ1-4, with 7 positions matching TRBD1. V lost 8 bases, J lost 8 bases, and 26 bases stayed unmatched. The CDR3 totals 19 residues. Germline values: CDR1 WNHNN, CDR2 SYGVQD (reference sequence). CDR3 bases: TGCGCCAGCCAACTCCGAGGGACCTTGGATGACAGGGCCTCCGAAAAACTGTTTTTT. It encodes CASQLRGTLDDRASEKLFF.

CDR3 region: CASSRGIGSPLHF. In DNA, the CDR3 is TGTGCCAGCAGCAGGGGAATAGGTTCACCCCTCCACTTT. The gene calls are TRBV6-6 and TRBJ1-6; D might be TRBD1 (6 bases). The V end lost 6 bases, the J end lost 9 bases, and 12 bases lay between the germline ends. The CDR3 totals 13 residues. CDR1 is MNHNY and CDR2 is SVGAGI in the germline V gene (reference sequence).

The CDR3 bases are TGCGCCAGCAGTTCATGGGGCAATCAGCCCCAGCATTTT. It yields the protein CASSSWGNQPQHF. This chain joins TRBV10-2 and TRBJ1-5; D is unclear. Germline V CDR1 and CDR2: WSHSY, SAAADI. The V gene lost 5 bases and the J gene lost 2 bases, with 7 bases spanning the gap. The CDR3 runs 13 residues.

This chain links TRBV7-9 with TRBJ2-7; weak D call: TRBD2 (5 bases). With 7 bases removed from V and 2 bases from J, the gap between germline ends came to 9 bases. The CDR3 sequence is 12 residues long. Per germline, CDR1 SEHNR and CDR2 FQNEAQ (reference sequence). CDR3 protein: CASTPGTYEQYF. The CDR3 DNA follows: TGTGCCAGCACTCCGGGGACCTACGAGCAGTACTTC.

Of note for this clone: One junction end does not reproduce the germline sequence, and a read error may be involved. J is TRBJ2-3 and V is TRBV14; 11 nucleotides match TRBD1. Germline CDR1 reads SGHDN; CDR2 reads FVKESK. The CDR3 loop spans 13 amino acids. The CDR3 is CASSQDGFRDRGF. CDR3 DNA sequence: TGTGCCAGCAGCCAAGACGGTTTCCGGGACAGGGGGTTC.

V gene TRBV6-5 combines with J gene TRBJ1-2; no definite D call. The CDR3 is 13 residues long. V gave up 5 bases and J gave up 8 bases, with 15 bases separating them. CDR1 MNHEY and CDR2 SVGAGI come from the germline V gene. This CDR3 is CASSHSPNQGYTF. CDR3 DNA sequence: TGTGCCAGCAGTCACAGCCCCAATCAGGGCTACACCTTC.

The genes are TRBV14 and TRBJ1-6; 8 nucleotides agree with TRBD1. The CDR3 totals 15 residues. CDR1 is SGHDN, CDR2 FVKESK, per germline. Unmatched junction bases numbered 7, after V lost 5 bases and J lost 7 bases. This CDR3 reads CASSERTGRNSPLHF. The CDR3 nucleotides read TGTGCCAGCAGCGAGCGGACAGGGAGGAATTCACCCCTCCACTTT.

The CDR3, as DNA: TGTGCCAGCGACCGGACTCTCTACGAGCAGTACTTC. Encoded protein: CASDRTLYEQYF. The V call is TRBV2, the J call TRBJ2-7; D is perhaps TRBD2 (5 bases). Trimming took off 8 bases at V and 3 bases at J, with 11 bases between the two ends. This CDR3 has 12 amino acids. Germline V gene data show CDR1 as SNHLY and CDR2 as FYNNEI.

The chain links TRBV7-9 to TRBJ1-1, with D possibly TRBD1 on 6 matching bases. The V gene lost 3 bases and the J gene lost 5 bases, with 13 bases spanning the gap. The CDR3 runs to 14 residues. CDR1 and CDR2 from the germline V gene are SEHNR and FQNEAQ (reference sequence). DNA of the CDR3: TGTGCCAGCAGCTTGAGAAGGGGGGGAACTGAAGCTTTCTTT. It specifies CASSLRRGGTEAFF.

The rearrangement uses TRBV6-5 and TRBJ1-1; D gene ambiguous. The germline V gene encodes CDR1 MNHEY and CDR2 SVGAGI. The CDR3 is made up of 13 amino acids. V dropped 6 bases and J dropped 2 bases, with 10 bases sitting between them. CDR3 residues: CASSPRSNTEAFF. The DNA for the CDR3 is TGTGCCAGCAGCCCCCGGAGTAACACTGAAGCTTTCTTT.

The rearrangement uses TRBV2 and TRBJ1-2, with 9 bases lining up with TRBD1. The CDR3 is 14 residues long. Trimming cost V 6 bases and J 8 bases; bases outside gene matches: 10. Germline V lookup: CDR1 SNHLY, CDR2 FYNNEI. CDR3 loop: CASSSGTGPGGYTF. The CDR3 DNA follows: TGTGCCAGCAGCTCCGGGACAGGGCCTGGGGGCTACACCTTC.

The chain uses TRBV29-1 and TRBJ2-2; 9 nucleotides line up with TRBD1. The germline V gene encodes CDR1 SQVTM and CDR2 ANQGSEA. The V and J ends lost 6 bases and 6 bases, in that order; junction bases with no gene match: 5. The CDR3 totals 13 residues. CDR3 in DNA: TGCAGCGTCTGGAGGACAGGGGCCGGGGAGCTGTTTTTT. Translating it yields CSVWRTGAGELFF.

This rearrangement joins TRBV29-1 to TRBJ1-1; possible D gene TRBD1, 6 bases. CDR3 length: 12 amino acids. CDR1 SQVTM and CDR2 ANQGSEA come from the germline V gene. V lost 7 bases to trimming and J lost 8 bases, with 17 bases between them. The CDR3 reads CSGTRQVPEAFF. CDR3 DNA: TGCAGCGGAACCCGACAGGTCCCAGAAGCTTTCTTT.

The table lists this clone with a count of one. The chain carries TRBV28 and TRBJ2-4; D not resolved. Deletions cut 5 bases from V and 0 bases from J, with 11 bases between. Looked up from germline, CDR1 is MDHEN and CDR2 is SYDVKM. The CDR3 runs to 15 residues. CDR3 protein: CASSPSVGAKNIQYF. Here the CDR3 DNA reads TGTGCCAGCAGTCCGAGTGTGGGAGCCAAAAACATTCAGTACTTC.